These 22 T cell receptor beta chains came from one sample sequenced in a study of naive and memory T cell subsets. An equimolar mix of two oligonucleotides served as the beta constant-region primer for TRBC1 and TRBC2. TCRdb used MiXCR to reprocess the UMI-ligation and nested PCR reads, holding one entry per CDR3 protein. The repertoire holds tens of thousands of distinct CDR3 sequences, about an eighth seen once, with roughly 0.9% in the top ten. Sequenced input: central memory CD4+ T cells from blood. The source of these receptors is a human donor in good health.

This clonotype was detected only a few times. The J gene is TRBJ2-3, the V gene TRBV20-1; D gene ambiguous. This CDR3 region has 16 residues. V was trimmed by 3 bases and J by 0 bases, leaving 16 bases between them. Germline CDR1 is DFQATT and CDR2 is SNEGSKA (reference sequence). The CDR3 is CSARDVGRISTDTQYF. In DNA, the CDR3 is TGCAGTGCTAGGGACGTCGGCCGGATTAGCACAGATACGCAGTATTTT.

This clonotype turned up a few times. V usage is TRBV19 and J usage is TRBJ1-5; the D gene is possibly TRBD1 (5 bases). V was trimmed by 7 bases and J by 3 bases, leaving 13 bases between them. Germline CDR1 and CDR2: LNHDA and SQIVND (reference sequence). This CDR3 is 14 amino acids long. The CDR3 loop reads CASTTAGDNQPQHF. As DNA, the CDR3 is TGTGCCAGTACTACCGCGGGGGACAATCAGCCCCAGCATTTT.

This clonotype appeared many times. The chain couples TRBV7-2 to TRBJ2-3; unclear D gene. The CDR3 has 15 amino acids. In germline, CDR1 is SGHTA, CDR2 FQGNSA. Trimming took off 0 bases at V and 2 bases at J, with 9 bases between the two ends. In nucleotides, the CDR3 is TGTGCCAGCAGCTTAGCTTTACGGAACACAGATACGCAGTATTTT. Protein product: CASSLALRNTDTQYF.

This clonotype turned up a few times. V and J are TRBV7-9 and TRBJ1-6; 7 bases fit TRBD1. Trimming took 7 bases from V and 7 from J; bases not matched to a gene: 7. In germline, CDR1 is SEHNR, CDR2 FQNEAQ (reference sequence). The CDR3 sequence is 14 residues long. The CDR3 coding sequence is TGTGCCAGCACCGCGGGCAGGGGGAATTCACCCCTCCACTTT. It encodes CASTAGRGNSPLHF.

CDR3: CASTKTSGREHEQFF. Written as DNA, the CDR3 is TGTGCCAGCACCAAGACTAGCGGGAGGGAACATGAGCAGTTCTTC. The genes are TRBV7-9 and TRBJ2-1, with 14 bases fitting TRBD2. The CDR3 sequence is 15 residues long. J lost 8 bases, V lost 7 bases, and 7 bases had no gene match. From germline, CDR1 is SEHNR and CDR2 FQNEAQ (reference sequence). The entire variable domain, with the rest obtained from reference TRBV7-9 and TRBJ2-1, is as follows: DTGVSQNPRHKITKRGQNVTFRCDPISEHNRLYWYRQTLGQGPEFLTYFQNEAQLEKSRLLSDRFSAERPKGSFSTLEIQRTEQGDSAMYLCASTKTSGREHEQFFGPGTRLTVL.

This clonotype was counted only a few times. The chain is built from TRBV28 and TRBJ2-7; 10 nucleotides agree with TRBD1. V gave up 3 bases and J gave up 9 bases; unmatched junction bases: 5. The germline gives CDR1 MDHEN, CDR2 SYDVKM. The CDR3 is 13 amino acids. The CDR3 here is CASSFGQGVGQYF. CDR3 sequence (DNA): TGTGCCAGCAGTTTCGGACAGGGGGTAGGGCAGTACTTC.

This clonotype was seen ten or more times. The V call is TRBV2, the J call TRBJ2-1; D gene ambiguous. The CDR3 runs to 13 residues. Deletions cut 3 bases from V and 5 bases from J, with 8 bases between. Germline V gene lookup returns CDR1 SNHLY and CDR2 FYNNEI. DNA of the CDR3: TGTGCCAGCAGTGAGCAAATCAACAATGAGCAGTTCTTC. Its protein product is CASSEQINNEQFF.

V and J are TRBV18 and TRBJ1-5, with D maybe TRBD1 (5 bases). CDR1 KGHSH and CDR2 LQKENI come from the germline V gene. The CDR3 loop spans 14 amino acids. V lost 2 bases to trimming and J lost 0 bases, with 5 bases between them. The CDR3 here is CASSPGTSNQPQHF. The CDR3 DNA reads TGTGCCAGCTCACCAGGGACTAGCAATCAGCCCCAGCATTTT.

This clonotype was observed a few times. V gene TRBV7-8 combines with J gene TRBJ2-1; D is unclear. The CDR3 sequence is 11 residues long. Germline V gene lookup returns CDR1 SGHVS and CDR2 FQNEAQ. Trimming cost V 2 bases and J 9 bases, with 5 bases left between them. CDR3 region: CASSLMLEQFF. The CDR3 coding sequence is TGTGCCAGCAGCTTAATGCTTGAGCAGTTCTTC.

This clonotype was picked up many times. The chain carries TRBV20-1 and TRBJ2-3; D is perhaps TRBD1 (6 bases). Trimming removed 0 bases at V and 0 bases at J, with 16 bases between. CDR3 length equals 17 residues. Germline loops: CDR1 DFQATT, CDR2 SNEGSKA (reference sequence). The CDR3 loop reads CSARDPRTAASTDTQYF. CDR3 nucleotide sequence: TGCAGTGCTAGAGATCCGCGGACAGCCGCTAGCACAGATACGCAGTATTTT.

This CDR3 is CASSYAGGTPDTQYF. As DNA, the CDR3 is TGTGCCAGCAGTTACGCGGGCGGGACACCAGATACGCAGTATTTT. This chain uses TRBV6-2 or TRBV6-3 with TRBJ2-3; D tentatively reads TRBD1 or TRBD2 (6 bases each). Between the trimmed V and J ends, which lost 2 bases and 4 bases, there was a span of 13 bases. Germline values: CDR1 MNHEY, CDR2 SVGEGT. The length of the CDR3 is 15 residues.

This clonotype was seen repeatedly, ten times or more. The chain couples TRBV6-2 or TRBV6-3 to TRBJ2-7; D not resolved. The CDR3 is made up of 17 amino acids. Germline CDR1 and CDR2: MNHEY and SVGEGT. V lost 5 bases, J lost 3 bases, and 23 bases lay in between. The CDR3 spells CASSNGSRWILYYEQYF. In DNA form, the CDR3 reads TGTGCCAGCAGTAACGGGTCCCGTTGGATTCTATACTACGAGCAGTACTTC.

This clonotype was seen at least ten times. The chain is built from TRBV28 and TRBJ2-3; D remains ambiguous. The CDR3 length is 12 residues. Germline CDR1 MDHEN, CDR2 SYDVKM. Between the trimmed V and J ends, which lost 7 bases and 2 bases, there was a span of 7 bases. This chain's CDR3 is CASNTLTDTQYF. CDR3 bases: TGTGCCAGCAACACACTCACAGATACGCAGTATTTT.

This clonotype was counted between two and nine times. The V and J genes are TRBV4-1 and TRBJ1-3; D may be TRBD1 (5 bases). Germline loops: CDR1 MGHRA, CDR2 YSYEKL. The CDR3 covers 19 residues. Deletions cut 3 bases from V and 0 bases from J, with 21 bases between. This CDR3 is CASSHRLGRRTNSGNTIYF. The CDR3 bases are TGCGCCAGCAGCCATAGGCTGGGGCGCCGAACAAACTCTGGAAACACCATATATTTT.

The table lists this clonotype with a few counts. This rearrangement joins TRBV14 to TRBJ1-6, with D possibly matching TRBD1 (6 bases). V gave up 1 base and J gave up 7 bases, with 11 bases separating them. This CDR3 region has 15 residues. The germline V gene encodes CDR1 SGHDN and CDR2 FVKESK. The CDR3 DNA reads TGTGCCAGCAGCCAAGGACAGGCGGCGAATTCACCCCTCCACTTT. Residues: CASSQGQAANSPLHF.

The rearrangement links TRBV18 to TRBJ2-1; 7 bases are shared with TRBD1. This CDR3 region has 14 residues. Unmatched junction bases numbered 9, after V lost 6 bases and J lost 7 bases. Looked up from germline, CDR1 is KGHSH and CDR2 is LQKENI. CDR3 nucleotide sequence: TGTGCCAGCTCCGATCGACAGGGTTTGAATGAGCAGTTCTTC. Encoded protein: CASSDRQGLNEQFF.

This chain joins TRBV6-5 and TRBJ2-5; tentatively, D is TRBD2 (5 bases). With 6 bases removed from V and 5 bases from J, the gap between germline ends came to 19 bases. Germline CDR1 is MNHEY and CDR2 is SVGAGI. The CDR3 is 15 amino acids. The CDR3 DNA reads TGTGCCAGCAGCTACCGAAGAGGGAGTGGGGAGACCCAGTACTTC. Translation: CASSYRRGSGETQYF.

This clonotype was observed at least ten times. CDR3 bases: TGCAGCGTCGACAGGGTGGTTGAGCAGTTCTTC. Encoded protein: CSVDRVVEQFF. The chain joins TRBV29-1 to TRBJ2-1; 7 bases align to TRBD1. After removal of 6 bases from V and 9 bases from J, the junction contained 5 bases not matched to a gene. There are 11 residues in the CDR3. Germline-derived CDR1 and CDR2 are SQVTM and ANQGSEA.

This clonotype was seen repeatedly, ten times or more. The chain recombines TRBV7-3 with TRBJ2-1, with D uncertain. CDR3 length equals 14 residues. The germline gives CDR1 SGHTA, CDR2 FQGTGA. The V and J ends lost 5 bases and 7 bases respectively, with 15 bases between them. CDR3 sequence reads: CASSQEVVGNEQFF. The CDR3 region has the DNA TGTGCCAGCAGCCAGGAAGTAGTCGGTAATGAGCAGTTCTTC.

The chain couples TRBV6-2 or TRBV6-3 to TRBJ2-7, with D perhaps being TRBD1 or TRBD2 (5 bases each). The CDR3 totals 14 residues. V shed 4 bases and J shed 4 bases, with 14 bases lying between them. Germline CDR1 MNHEY, CDR2 SVGEGT. CDR3 sequence: CASSSGQGKYEQYF. In DNA, the CDR3 is TGTGCCAGCAGTTCGGGGCAGGGCAAGTACGAGCAGTACTTC.

This clonotype appeared many times. The rearrangement joins TRBV20-1 to TRBJ2-3; no firm D call. The germline V gene has CDR1 DFQATT and CDR2 SNEGSKA (reference sequence). V lost 5 bases to trimming and J lost 0 bases, with 18 bases between them. The CDR3 is 16 residues long. The CDR3 region is CSAALGVAPSTDTQYF. As DNA, the CDR3 is TGCAGTGCTGCCTTAGGTGTCGCACCTAGCACAGATACGCAGTATTTT.

The chain employs TRBV20-1 and TRBJ2-3, with 12 bases identical to TRBD2. The CDR3 loop spans 18 amino acids. Germline loops: CDR1 DFQATT, CDR2 SNEGSKA (reference sequence). The V gene end was trimmed by 5 bases and the J gene end by 2 bases; junction bases not matched to a gene: 14. The CDR3 sequence: CSARNRNGLAGNTDTQYF. Written as DNA, the CDR3 is TGCAGTGCTCGCAACCGTAACGGACTAGCGGGAAACACAGATACGCAGTATTTT.